This TCR beta chain is drawn from a study of cytomegalovirus exposure and HLA in healthy donors. Concerning this clone itself: Its antigen is still unknown.

This CDR3 has 16 amino acids. The germline gives CDR1 SGHRS, CDR2 YFSETQ. Trimming stripped 3 bases from V and 3 bases from J, with 19 bases between. The study ran its PCR with 60 Vbeta and 13 Jbeta primers. The method was immunoSEQ multiplex PCR; TCRdb's version includes in-frame clones alone and lacks a portion of them. The data hold about 160,000 clones, with about 80% observed a single time. Study-level points and caveats: The majority of CMV-associated TCR beta chains were reported as apparently HLA-restricted in a later analysis.

Sequenced sample: PBMCs. The source is a man between 45 and 60 years old in good health and CMV-seropositive. The J gene is TRBJ2-7, the V gene TRBV5-1, with D perhaps matching TRBD2 (6 bases). Here the CDR3 reads CASSSYFGTQIYEQYF. DNA of the CDR3: TGCGCCAGCAGCTCGTACTTCGGGACTCAAATCTACGAGCAGTACTTC.